Described below is a single T cell receptor beta chain sequence and its context. The antigen is undetermined. Samples held about 0.95-10 million cryopreserved PBMC, and DNA extraction followed. The sample originates from a study of long-term antiretroviral therapy in people with HIV. Study-wide findings and caveats: Clones that expanded before ART (that is, prior to treatment) dominated the repertoire at all time points. Despite increasing after ART, diversity remained lower than that of transplant donor controls.

Survey level was the resolution at which the v3.0 immunoSEQ assay ran. TCRdb's table, derived via immunoSEQ multiplex PCR, lists solely in-frame clones and lacks some. The sample lists some 18,000 clones; over 70% were seen once. Trimming took 4 bases from V and 2 from J; bases not matched to a gene: 17. CDR3 size: 18 residues. The germline V gene encodes CDR1 MGHRA and CDR2 YSYEKL. This chain uses TRBV4-1 with TRBJ2-7; 7 bases fit TRBD2. Sequenced material: unsorted PBMCs, taken roughly 2.2 years before starting antiretroviral therapy. The receptor's source is a man between 25 and 39 years old with HIV. CDR3 protein: CASSPPPGVLAAAYEQYF. The CDR3, as DNA: TGCGCCAGCAGCCCTCCCCCGGGAGTTCTAGCGGCTGCCTACGAGCAGTACTTC.